This TCR beta chain was found in a study of cytotoxic CD8 clonotypes in ibrutinib-treated CLL. Study details: Researchers reported under twelve relapsed/refractory and under 16 treatment-naive patients, 17 to 18 of them IGHV unmutated.

This clone was picked up one time. Antigen: not known. TCRdb's table, derived via immunoSEQ multiplex PCR, lists solely in-frame clones and lacks some. The table shows a few hundred thousand clones, with over 55% occurring only once. Per the germline V gene, CDR1 is SGHAT and CDR2 is FQNNGV. The CDR3 spans 14 residues. J gave up 4 bases and V 5 bases, and 2 bases lay outside the gene matches. Study-level points and caveats: Clonality, elevated at ibrutinib response, dropped back toward baseline at progression. Higher circulating CD8+ T-cell counts strongly accompanied higher baseline clonality, above age-matched healthy donors. Shared public clonotypes were rare, and on treatment they either got smaller or stayed the same.

The source of this sequence is a human donor with chronic lymphocytic leukemia. The V call is TRBV11-2, the J call TRBJ2-4, with TRBD2 matching 10 bases. Here the sequenced sample was PBMCs, taken after 36 months of ibrutinib treatment. The CDR3 is CASSRTSGKNIQYF. The CDR3 nucleotides read TGTGCCAGCAGCAGGACTAGCGGTAAAAACATTCAGTACTTC.